The clone carrying this T cell receptor beta chain was seen a handful of times. Its target is not known. TCRdb's table, derived via immunoSEQ multiplex PCR, lists solely in-frame clones and lacks some. The table lists around 53,000 clones, around 80% of them singletons. V was pared by 4 bases and J by 0 bases, with 12 bases between. CDR1 is MNHEY and CDR2 is SVGAGI in the germline V gene. The CDR3 sequence is 15 residues long. The entry originates in a study of T cells in localized non-small cell lung cancer. Broader study findings: A median of approximately 57 clones ranked among the top 100 in tumor appeared in adjacent lung.

The clonotype comes from a woman aged 35 to 70 with stage II lung adenocarcinoma. Sequenced material: PBMCs, taken before any cancer treatment. The V gene is TRBV6-5, the J gene TRBJ1-1; D possibly corresponds to TRBD1 (5 bases). The CDR3 sequence: CASSSLTGLNTEAFF. The CDR3 DNA reads TGTGCCAGCAGTTCACTGACGGGGCTGAACACTGAAGCTTTCTTT.